This T cell receptor beta chain was identified during a study of cytomegalovirus exposure and HLA in healthy donors. Across the whole study: An earlier analysis identified 117 million unique TCR beta sequences in about 190 million T cells.

PCR was performed using 60 Vbeta and 13 Jbeta primers. Clones were read by immunoSEQ multiplex PCR, and TCRdb kept only the in-frame ones, dropping some. The sample lists tens of thousands of clones; about four fifths were seen once. The V segment lost 2 bases and the J segment 2 bases; nucleotides outside the gene matches: 5. Germline lookup yields CDR1 KGHSH and CDR2 LQKENI. The CDR3 has 16 amino acids. Points on this clone: Its antigen is unknown.

Points from the study as a whole: For presence/absence analyses, sequencing depth was assumed to be roughly uniform across donors.

At sampling all donors were nominally healthy, likely with unrecorded immune exposures. What was sequenced was PBMCs. This chain joins TRBV18 and TRBJ2-3; 9 bases are a match to TRBD1. This TCR was sampled from a man in his late teens or twenties in good health and CMV-seronegative. The CDR3 loop reads CASSPTGQGNTDTQYF. DNA of the CDR3: TGTGCCAGCTCACCAACGGGACAGGGAAACACAGATACGCAGTATTTT.